The next 17 T cell receptor beta chains were all read from a single sample in a study of response to subunit inactivated influenza vaccine. TCRdb re-derived calls from the RT-PCR reads in MiXCR, one entry per CDR3 protein. The sample holds 600,000 to 850,000 distinct CDR3 sequences; 11% to 15% are singletons and the top ten take 6.5% to 8%. The sequencing used PBMCs from blood, collected roughly 15 days before vaccination. These TCRs come from a man aged 50-59 years who received an inactivated influenza vaccine.

This clonotype showed up many times. The chain combines TRBV7-8 with TRBJ2-7, with D perhaps TRBD2 (5 bases). The germline CDR1 and CDR2 sequences are SGHVS and FQNEAQ. This CDR3 has 14 residues. V shed 3 bases and J shed 0 bases, with 9 bases lying between them. The CDR3 here is CASSFDSVSYEQYF. The CDR3 region has the DNA TGTGCCAGCAGCTTTGATAGCGTCTCCTACGAGCAGTACTTC. Together with reference TRBV7-8 and TRBJ2-7, the CDR3 gives the full variable domain: GAGVSQSPRYKVAKRGQDVALRCDPISGHVSLFWYQQALGQGPEFLTYFQNEAQLDKSGLPSDRFFAERPEGSVSTLKIQRTQQEDSAVYLCASSFDSVSYEQYFGPGTRLTVT.

This clonotype has just a few counts. The J gene is TRBJ2-1, the V gene TRBV7-2, with a possible D match to TRBD2 (6 bases). V was shortened by 5 bases and J by 9 bases, with 17 bases between the two germline ends. This CDR3 is built from 14 residues. Germline CDR1 is SGHTA and CDR2 is FQGNSA. For the CDR3, the DNA is TGTGCCAGCAGCCCCCAGGGACTCGCGCGTGAGCAGTTCTTC. This gives the protein CASSPQGLAREQFF.

This clonotype was found a few times. This chain connects TRBV5-1 to TRBJ1-1; no clear D. The V and J ends lost 0 bases and 1 base respectively, with 10 bases between them. The V gene's germline CDR1 is SGHRS and CDR2 YFSETQ. This CDR3 is built from 15 residues. In nucleotides, the CDR3 is TGCGCCAGCAGCTTGGCCGGGCAGTCGAACACTGAAGCTTTCTTT. This gives the protein CASSLAGQSNTEAFF.

In DNA form, the CDR3 reads TGTGCCAGCAGCGAAATAGCGGGATCAAATACGCAGTATTTT. Translation gives CASSEIAGSNTQYF. The V and J genes are TRBV7-7 and TRBJ2-3; 8 bases agree with TRBD2. The CDR3 loop spans 14 amino acids. Trimming took 5 bases from V and 7 from J; bases not matched to a gene: 8. The V gene's germline CDR1 is SSHAT and CDR2 FNYEAQ (reference sequence).

This clonotype was found a few times. The chain combines TRBV20-1 with TRBJ2-1, with TRBD2 identical over 7 bases. V was clipped by 0 bases and J by 10 bases; unmatched bases: 3. Germline CDR1 reads DFQATT; CDR2 reads SNEGSKA (reference sequence). The CDR3 sequence is 12 residues long. CDR3 in amino acids: CSARDLGLEQFF. The DNA of the CDR3 is TGCAGTGCTAGAGATCTGGGACTAGAGCAGTTCTTC.

This clonotype was counted a few times. The chain's CDR3 is CASIRRGGNYEQYF. For the CDR3, the DNA is TGTGCCAGCATCCGCAGGGGCGGAAACTACGAGCAGTACTTC. The J gene is TRBJ2-7, the V gene TRBV5-6, with D possibly TRBD1 on 6 matching bases. CDR1 is SGHDT, CDR2 YYEEEE, per germline. The CDR3 consists of 14 residues. V gave up 6 bases and J gave up 3 bases, with 16 bases separating them.

This clonotype has more than one count but fewer than ten. The rearrangement links TRBV15 to TRBJ1-2; D gene uncertain. Germline V gives CDR1 LNHNV, CDR2 YYDKDF (reference sequence). This CDR3 contains 14 residues. Trimming took 0 bases from V and 8 from J, leaving 13 bases between them. CDR3 loop: CATSRDFTARGYTF. The CDR3 DNA reads as TGTGCCACCAGCAGAGATTTTACGGCGAGGGGCTACACCTTC. The complete variable domain, with remaining parts taken from reference TRBV15 and TRBJ1-2, reads DAMVIQNPRYQVTQFGKPVTLSCSQTLNHNVMYWYQQKSSQAPKLLFHYYDKDFNNEADTPDNFQSRRPNTSFCFLDIRSPGLGDTAMYLCATSRDFTARGYTFGSGTRLTVV.

This clonotype was seen a few times. CDR3 residues: CASSSDLKGRSTEAFF. The CDR3 bases are TGTGCCAGCAGTTCAGATCTCAAGGGGAGATCCACTGAAGCTTTCTTT. J is TRBJ1-1 and V is TRBV27; D is possibly TRBD1 (5 bases). Germline-derived CDR1 and CDR2 are MNHEY and SMNVEV (reference sequence). Trimming took off 4 bases at V and 4 bases at J, with 19 bases between the two ends. This CDR3 spans 16 amino acids.

V gene TRBV12-3 or TRBV12-4 combines with J gene TRBJ1-6, with D possibly being TRBD1 (6 bases). The CDR3 is 16 residues long. The germline V and J ends were trimmed by 1 base and 8 bases, with 15 bases remaining between them. This CDR3 is CASSLEVGHPHSPLHF. The CDR3 DNA reads TGTGCCAGCAGTTTAGAGGTGGGACACCCCCATTCACCCCTCCACTTT.

This clonotype was seen ten or more times. DNA for the CDR3: TGTGCCAGCAGCCCTACAACGCCAAGGACGGTCGCCATATATTTT. The encoded protein is CASSPTTPRTVAIYF. The J gene is TRBJ1-3, the V gene TRBV7-2; D not certain. This CDR3 has 15 amino acids. Trimming stripped 5 bases from V and 11 bases from J, with 22 bases between. The germline gives CDR1 SGHTA, CDR2 FQGNSA. The variable domain in full, completed from reference TRBV7-2 and TRBJ1-3, reads GAGVSQSPSNKVTEKGKDVELRCDPISGHTALYWYRQSLGQGLEFLIYFQGNSAPDKSGLPSDRFSAERTGGSVSTLTIQRTQQEDSAVYLCASSPTTPRTVAIYFGEGSWLTVV.

This clonotype has just a few counts. The chain recombines TRBV15 with TRBJ2-3; D gene uncertain. V gave up 1 base and J gave up 1 base, with 9 bases separating them. Germline CDR1 and CDR2: LNHNV and YYDKDF (reference sequence). The CDR3 runs to 15 residues. The CDR3 reads CATSRGQVGTDTQYF. As DNA, the CDR3 is TGTGCCACCAGCAGAGGTCAGGTGGGCACAGATACGCAGTATTTT.

The genes are TRBV5-1 and TRBJ2-7; D perhaps matches TRBD1 (5 bases). Germline-derived CDR1 and CDR2 are SGHRS and YFSETQ. The V end was cut by 0 bases, the J end by 0 bases, with 13 bases between. The length of the CDR3 is 16 residues. CDR3 residues: CASSLARAHTSYEQYF. DNA of the CDR3: TGCGCCAGCAGCTTGGCCAGGGCCCACACCTCCTACGAGCAGTACTTC.

There are a few counts of this clonotype. The V gene is TRBV5-1, the J gene TRBJ2-2, with 7 nucleotides matching TRBD2. The CDR3 runs 17 residues. Germline CDR1 and CDR2: SGHRS and YFSETQ. V was clipped by 1 base and J by 0 bases; unmatched bases: 6. The CDR3: CASSLLGLQSNTGELFF. The DNA of the CDR3 is TGCGCCAGCAGCTTGTTGGGACTACAATCGAACACCGGGGAGCTGTTTTTT.

This clonotype has a handful of counts. The chain uses TRBV4-3 and TRBJ2-1, with a weak D call TRBD2 (6 bases). From germline, CDR1 is LGHNA and CDR2 YSLEER. V shed 0 bases and J shed 7 bases, with 16 bases lying between them. CDR3 length: 16 amino acids. The chain's CDR3 is CASSQEGGLGWNEQFF. CDR3 nucleotide sequence: TGCGCCAGCAGCCAAGAAGGAGGGCTAGGGTGGAATGAGCAGTTCTTC.

Ten or more counts support this clonotype. The chain uses TRBV18 and TRBJ2-1; D is perhaps TRBD1 (6 bases). The V gene's germline CDR1 is KGHSH and CDR2 LQKENI. V lost 4 bases and J lost 4, with 11 bases in between. The CDR3 is made up of 14 amino acids. The CDR3 DNA is TGTGCCAGCTCACGCCAGGGGCTTTACAATGAGCAGTTCTTC. This translates into CASSRQGLYNEQFF.

This chain uses TRBV7-9 with TRBJ2-2; unclear D gene. CDR1 is SEHNR, CDR2 FQNEAQ, per germline (reference sequence). This CDR3 is 15 amino acids long. V was clipped by 5 bases and J by 6 bases, with 16 bases between them. CDR3 sequence reads: CASSRGPVLSGELFF. Written as DNA, the CDR3 is TGTGCCAGCAGCCGAGGACCCGTACTATCCGGGGAGCTGTTTTTT.

This clonotype was seen only once. The chain carries TRBV28 and TRBJ1-1, with a weak D call TRBD1 (5 bases). V gave up 6 bases and J gave up 6 bases, with 17 bases separating them. CDR1 is MDHEN, CDR2 SYDVKM, per germline. The CDR3 has 14 amino acids. The CDR3 here is CASSHYSGLAEAFF. CDR3 DNA: TGTGCCAGCAGCCATTATTCAGGGTTGGCTGAAGCTTTCTTT. Full variable domain (remainder filled in from reference TRBV28 and TRBJ1-1): DVKVTQSSRYLVKRTGEKVFLECVQDMDHENMFWYRQDPGLGLRLIYFSYDVKMKEKGDIPEGYSVSREKKERFSLILESASTNQTSMYLCASSHYSGLAEAFFGQGTRLTVV.